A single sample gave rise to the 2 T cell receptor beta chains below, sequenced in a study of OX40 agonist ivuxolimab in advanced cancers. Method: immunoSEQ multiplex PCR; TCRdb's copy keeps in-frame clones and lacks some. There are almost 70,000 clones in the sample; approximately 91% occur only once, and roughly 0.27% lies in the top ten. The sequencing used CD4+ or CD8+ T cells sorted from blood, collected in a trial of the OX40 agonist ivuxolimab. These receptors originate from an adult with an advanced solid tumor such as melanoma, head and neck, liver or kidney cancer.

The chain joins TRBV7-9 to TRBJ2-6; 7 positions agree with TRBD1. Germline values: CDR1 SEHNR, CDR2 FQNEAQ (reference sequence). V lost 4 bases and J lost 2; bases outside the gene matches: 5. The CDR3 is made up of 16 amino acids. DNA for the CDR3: TGTGCCAGCAGCTCCACAGGGGCCACTGGGGCCAACGTCCTGACTTTC. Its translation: CASSSTGATGANVLTF.

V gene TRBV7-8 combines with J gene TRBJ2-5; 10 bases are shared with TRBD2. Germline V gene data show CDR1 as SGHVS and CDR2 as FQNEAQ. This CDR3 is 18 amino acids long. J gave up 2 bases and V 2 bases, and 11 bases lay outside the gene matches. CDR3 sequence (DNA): TGTGCCAGCAGCTTAATTGGAGCGGGAGGGCGGAGTCAAGAGACCCAGTACTTC. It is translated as CASSLIGAGGRSQETQYF.